This T cell receptor beta chain was sequenced for a study of blood T cell repertoires in COVID-19. Study context: Nucleic acid was either cDNA or gDNA, and it came from T cells, B-cell-depleted T cells, or PBMCs.

The assay was immunoSEQ multiplex PCR, and TCRdb's table has in-frame clones only and misses some. The sample lists tens of thousands of clones; 80% to 95% were seen once. The CDR3 consists of 15 residues. V lost 5 bases and J 1 base, leaving 12 bases between the germline ends. Per the germline V gene, CDR1 is MNHEY and CDR2 is SMNVEV (reference sequence). The J gene is TRBJ2-1, the V gene TRBV27; tentatively, D is TRBD2 (6 bases). The TCR sequence derives from a woman aged 55-70 years with active COVID-19. Sequencing was carried out using peripheral blood. CDR3 sequence: CASSPGTPSYNEQFF. In DNA form, the CDR3 reads TGTGCCAGCAGTCCAGGGACTCCTTCCTACAATGAGCAGTTCTTC.